This T cell receptor (beta chain) was obtained from a study of cytomegalovirus exposure and HLA in healthy donors (dated 2017 in TCRdb). Study-level background: An earlier analysis of 587 of the donors reported about 260 Gb of sequence data and 95 million to 140 million unique TCR beta sequences obtained from about 200 million T cells. HLA typing included class I and class II loci at four-digit resolution. Genome-wide SNP genotypes for about 60% of the roughly 670 donors were used in a later genetic analysis, which treated that subset as a discovery cohort. The T cell repertoires of about 700 subjects were profiled by immunosequencing and related to cytomegalovirus serostatus. Rather than using new phenotypic data, the later analysis identified candidate immune exposures from TCR beta sequences and from how often those sequences occurred across donors. Typing coverage varied by locus: roughly 629-640 donors for A, B, C, DRB1 and DQB1; more than 500 for DQA1; more than 600 for DPA1; 400 to 480 for DPB1. About five DR-DQ haplotypes were treated as single units for association and clustering because of strong linkage in the cohort. An early release covering 550 to 650 HLA-typed donors comprised roughly 300 gigabases of sequencing data and 65 million to 100 million unique TCR sequences. A later analysis re-examined previously published TCR beta repertoires from just over 650 donors and added high-resolution HLA genotyping to investigate patterns of TCR occurrence. Every repertoire in the discovery cohort had been generated on one and the same sequencing platform. Of the 398 genotyped donors, roughly 80% fell in the genetic ancestry cluster associated with self-reported Caucasian donors. To predict cytomegalovirus infection status, the study combined high-throughput TCR immunosequencing, statistical association of individual TCRs with disease status, and machine learning. An earlier analysis of approximately 500 of the donors applied high-throughput TCR beta sequencing to assess whether each TCR beta V gene segment acted as functional or pseudogenic. Donor age, sex, ethnicity and CMV serostatus were compiled alongside the repertoire data. The study aimed to test whether cataloging public T cell receptors could reveal signatures of past pathogen exposure. Along with the roughly 670-subject first cohort, a separate validation cohort of over a hundred different subjects was used. Across roughly 420 genotyped donors of the cohort, an average of about 240,000 unique TCR beta nucleotide sequences per donor were sequenced, and roughly a sixth of those sequences were non-productive. General study outcomes and caveats: According to a later analysis, TCR association rates differed among HLA loci, with DRB1 alleles showing the most associated TCRs and HLA-C alleles showing the fewest. A further reported finding was that TCR beta sequences accurately predicted the HLA-A and HLA-B alleles for most subjects in the first cohort. In a later analysis, several top co-occurrence clusters were reported to appear linked to parvovirus B19, influenza, CMV and Epstein-Barr virus. Three of the identified cytomegalovirus-associated TCR beta chains were confirmed in vitro to be specific for cytomegalovirus antigens. Because HLA typing was unavailable for some donors at each locus, only the typed subset was used in association tests. A total of 150 or so TCR beta chains were listed by the study as associated with cytomegalovirus. Linkage disequilibrium might explain the correlated functional status among segregating V segments, but an unknown experimental factor could not be ruled out. The earlier analysis of about 600 of the donors excluded roughly 17 rarely observed V segments, including chromosome 9 orphons, because counts were too low. Compared with the roughly 700-donor mean, donors in an Asian-associated ancestry cluster had fewer N-insertions in productive TCRs, according to a later genetic analysis. Cytomegalovirus status was reported to be diagnosed by the classifier with high specificity and sensitivity in both the original and validation cohorts. The authors suggested that the approach could potentially be extended to other disease states and immunological phenotypes. Because the 87-base-pair reads could not distinguish some IMGT-functional V segments, including TRBV6-2 and TRBV6-3, those segments were excluded. When HLA alleles, especially DR and DQ, strongly co-occurred, attributing TCR associations to individual alleles was difficult. Roughly uniform sequencing depth across donors was assumed in presence/absence analyses, although this assumption may not hold. A cluster of highly shared sequence variants was judged likely to be a technical artifact of the sequencing pipeline. In a later analysis, some 17,000 TCR beta sequences were associated with specific HLA alleles at a false discovery rate of 0.05. Most TCR sequences were observed very rarely across donors, whereas some public TCRs were present in many individuals. In a later analysis, HLA-associated TCR beta chains showed more clonal expansion and lower generation probabilities than non-associated chains that were equally common. For the cohort, immune exposure information was limited to CMV serostatus. Only TCR beta chains were sequenced in this cohort, and the absence of alpha or paired-chain data limited detectable features. In an earlier analysis of some 640 of the donors, most TCR beta V segments were observed in productive rearrangements about 90% or about 30% of the time, broadly matching IMGT annotations. V-gene and J-gene trimming of TCR beta chains was associated with a missense DCLRE1C variant in a later genetic analysis, and the association was replicated in an independent cohort. According to a later analysis, most CMV-associated TCR beta chains appeared to be HLA-restricted, and the HLA associations seemed to be driven largely by CMV exposure.

About this clone itself: Its antigen specificity is not known. No base quality values were provided; no much bigger clone lies one nucleotide off.

Receptor amplification or capture employed the immunoSEQ multiplex PCR assay. For the multiplex PCR, a mixture combining 60 forward primers for TCR Vbeta segments and 13 reverse primers for TCR Jbeta segments was used. The CDR3 region of rearranged TCR beta genes was amplified from genomic DNA by a multiplex PCR assay. The amplified TCR beta libraries were sequenced on the Illumina HiSeq System as 87-base-pair reads. Processing in the source paper ran as follows. In a later analysis, tens of millions of unique TCR beta chains were counted across the roughly 670 repertoires, and around 10 million of these chains were shared by at least two donors. To remove PCR and sequencing errors, raw reads were error-corrected and collapsed into unique sequences using a nearest-neighbor algorithm that merged closely related sequences. To assign V, D and J gene segments, CDR3 sequences were aligned to IMGT reference sequences. For a sequence to be retained, at least a six-nucleotide match to both a V gene segment and a J gene segment was required. A rearrangement was called productive if the CDR3 had no stop codons and remained in frame with V and J, and every other rearrangement was called non-productive. CDR3 was defined by IMGT convention, running from the second conserved V-encoded cysteine to the conserved J-encoded phenylalanine. The earlier analysis of some 540 of the donors excluded any sequence lacking an unambiguous match to a single V gene segment. An earlier analysis of 587 of the donors classified V segments as functional when productive rearrangements were above 56.7% and as segregating when the standard deviation between donors was above 5%. A statistical classification framework was built for diagnosing cytomegalovirus status from the catalog of TCR beta chain sequences. In a later analysis, V and J genes were assigned by comparing TCR nucleotide sequences against IMGT/GENE-DB human TR gene sequences. The TCRdist pipeline was used in a later analysis to assign CDR3 sequences and most-parsimonious VDJ recombination scenarios. In a later analysis, every TCR beta chain was defined by the combination of its CDR3 amino acid sequence and its V-gene family, and reads without a unique V-gene family were dropped. To address suspected cross-contamination and a sequencing artifact, a later analysis removed 592 highly shared, low-generation-probability nucleotide sequences. In a later analysis, a clonal expansion index was calculated for each public chain from normalized within-repertoire ranks of inferred template counts. Generation probabilities in a later analysis came from a VDJ recombination model fitted to out-of-frame rearrangements, and those results were checked against IGoR. In a later analysis, hypergeometric tests were used to score TCR-TCR, TCR-HLA and TCR-CMV co-occurrence, with a repertoire-size bias correction applied to TCR pairs. In a later analysis, false discovery rates were estimated by permuting HLA or CMV assignments 20 times. A later analysis grouped co-occurring TCRs with DBSCAN, adding TCRdist sequence similarity when clustering within HLA-allele-positive subsets. For co-occurrence clustering, repertoires with fewer than 30,000 or more than 120,000 public chains were excluded, along with about five repertoires with anomalous nucleotide sharing. Imported from immuneACCESS, the table was reduced by TCRdb to in-frame sequences with V and J called. These copies leave out some clones; in studies compared against another copy, an unresolved V gene accounts for under half, and the cause of the remainder is not known. The V and J calls and clone size were taken over from that table, and D and trimming were inferred from the DNA. This sample gives around 170,000 clones in total; over 65% of them show up just once. The top ten clones comprise 1.4% to 1.5% of the sample.

The germline V gene (reference sequence) gives CDR1 as LNHDA and CDR2 as SQIVND. The CDR3 holds 14 amino acids from the cysteine to the phenylalanine. Of all the DNA, just the CDR3 is kept, 42 bases in frame from base 1. The junction carries 12 bases between V and J, which are trimmed by 7 bases and 0 bases respectively. In total, 500 to 700 healthy bone marrow donors made up the cohort. At the time of sampling, every cohort member was nominally healthy, though immune exposures that went unrecorded were likely present. The donor was CMV seronegative and was included in the group of hundreds of seronegative cohort members. Each donor provided a peripheral blood sample, and peripheral blood mononuclear cells were used for TCR beta sequencing. The Qiagen DNeasy Blood Extraction Kit was used to extract genomic DNA from the blood cell samples.

This receptor chain uses TRBV19 and TRBJ1-2, with TRBD1 perhaps the D gene, on 5 matching bases. The source of this sequence is a man aged 18 to 35 in good health and CMV-seronegative. The sequenced sample consisted of PBMCs. CDR3 region: CASITGPANYGYTF. The DNA sequence is as follows: TGTGCCAGTATAACAGGCCCAGCTAACTATGGCTACACCTTC.